These T cell receptor beta chains were read from a single sample in a study of blood T cell repertoires in COVID-19. The data were produced by immunoSEQ multiplex PCR, yet TCRdb's version contains in-frame clones alone and is incomplete. The data hold 100,000 to 150,000 clones, with roughly 90% observed a single time. Sequenced material: peripheral blood. Receptors originate from a man aged 45-65 years with acute or convalescent COVID-19. Each CDR3 is given without its conserved first and last residue. D genes are given only for firm matches. A clone size is listed for some rows: how often the clone was seen (once, few, many), or a class if it is expanded.

clone_size d_call j_call v_call cdr3_aa
. TRBD1 TRBJ2-7 TRBV7-6 ASSLVGGDDEQY
. TRBD1 TRBJ1-1 TRBV5-1 ASSEGQPNTEAF
. . TRBJ2-7 TRBV6-5 ASSYSTAGKGY
. TRBD2 TRBJ2-1 TRBV27 ASSLSQGWGLAGYEQF
. TRBD2 TRBJ2-7 TRBV7-9 ASSSPLAGEQY
. . TRBJ1-3 TRBV23-1 ASSQFVGSGNTIY
. . TRBJ1-5 TRBV5-1 ASSLDPGGNQPQH
. TRBD2 TRBJ2-7 TRBV19 ASSPQLAAATYEQY
. TRBD1 TRBJ2-7 TRBV5-6 ASSLPGQIYEQY
. TRBD1 TRBJ1-2 TRBV27 ASSLDRGHGYT
. . TRBJ2-7 TRBV5-5 ASSLHEPGEQY
. TRBD1 TRBJ1-5 TRBV7-9 ASSLSTGGWNQPQH
. TRBD1 TRBJ1-1 TRBV6-5 ASSSGTASEAF
. TRBD2 TRBJ2-1 TRBV24-1 ATRTSGISSYNEQF
. TRBD2 TRBJ2-3 TRBV10-2 ASRARGLAGSVDTQY
. TRBD1 TRBJ1-2 TRBV30 AWSETPGTAYGYT
. . TRBJ1-2 TRBV14 ASSQGAFGYT
. TRBD2 TRBJ2-5 TRBV2 ASRGSSGPGTQY
once . TRBJ2-1 TRBV27 ASSLLGGAGYNEQF
. . TRBJ2-1 TRBV29-1 STGRSSSYNEQF
. TRBD2 TRBJ2-3 TRBV2 ASSVLRLAATDTQY
few . TRBJ1-5 TRBV14 ASSQDAREPQH
. . TRBJ1-5 TRBV18 ASSQGGNQPQH
few TRBD1 TRBJ1-5 TRBV6-2/TRBV6-3 ASSYGTGLRPQH
. TRBD1 TRBJ1-1 TRBV5-6 ASSPWTGGSSEAF
. . TRBJ2-5 TRBV5-4 ASSRRDFQETQY
. TRBD1 TRBJ2-7 TRBV12-5 ASGRFTGTGAYEQY
once TRBD2 TRBJ2-1 TRBV24-1 ATSDFTSGSGYNEQF
once . TRBJ1-5 TRBV5-6 ASSLAGTRGGNQPQH
. . TRBJ2-3 TRBV7-2 ASSLDTPGDTQY
few . TRBJ2-7 TRBV27 ASSFSVSGGRTYEQY
. TRBD1 TRBJ2-5 TRBV18 ASSHWTGGRETQY
. . TRBJ2-3 TRBV11-2 ASSLLGAGADTQY
. . TRBJ1-1 TRBV15 ATSPRTEAF
. . TRBJ2-5 TRBV30 AWTDSALIWETQY
. TRBD2 TRBJ2-1 TRBV5-5 ASSPPTSGGDNEQF
. TRBD2 TRBJ2-1 TRBV25-1 ASSDGTSGRGEQF
. . TRBJ1-3 TRBV7-8 ASSFGLRSGNTIY
. . TRBJ1-5 TRBV11-2 ASSEGLNQPQH
. . TRBJ2-1 TRBV19 ASSSSFPRGPGNEQF
. . TRBJ2-7 TRBV6-5 ASSFDRTYEQY
. TRBD2 TRBJ2-2 TRBV29-1 SVGRTSGGGELF
. . TRBJ2-1 TRBV4-3 ASSQDAGYNEQF
. TRBD1 TRBJ1-4 TRBV5-6 ASSEQGVEEKLF
. . TRBJ1-5 TRBV27 ASSFRGGPQH
. TRBD2 TRBJ2-5 TRBV9 ASSVGSGRASGEETQY
. . TRBJ2-5 TRBV19 ASSKGSRDQETQY
. TRBD1 TRBJ1-5 TRBV4-1 ASSQQTGGNQPQH
. . TRBJ2-3 TRBV27 ASTYWGVAPTDTQY
. TRBD1 TRBJ2-7 TRBV4-3 ASSQDRDRGSDEQY